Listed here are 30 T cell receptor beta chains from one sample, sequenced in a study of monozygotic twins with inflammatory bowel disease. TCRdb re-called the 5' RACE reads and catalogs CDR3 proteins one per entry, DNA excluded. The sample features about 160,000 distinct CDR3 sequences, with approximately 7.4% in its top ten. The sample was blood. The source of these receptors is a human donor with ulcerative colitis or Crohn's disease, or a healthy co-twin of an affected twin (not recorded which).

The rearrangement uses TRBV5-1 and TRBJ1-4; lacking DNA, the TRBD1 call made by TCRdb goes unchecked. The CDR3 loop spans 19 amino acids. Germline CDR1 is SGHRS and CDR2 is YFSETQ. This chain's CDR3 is CASSLGGGRDSLTNEKLFF.

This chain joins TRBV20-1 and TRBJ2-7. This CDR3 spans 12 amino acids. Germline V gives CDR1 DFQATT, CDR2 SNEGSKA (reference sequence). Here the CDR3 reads CSPLDGSYEQYF.

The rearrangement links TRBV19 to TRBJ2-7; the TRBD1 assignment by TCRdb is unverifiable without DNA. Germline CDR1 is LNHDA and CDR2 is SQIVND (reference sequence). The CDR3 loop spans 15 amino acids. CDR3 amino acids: CATHQGTGNSYEQYF.

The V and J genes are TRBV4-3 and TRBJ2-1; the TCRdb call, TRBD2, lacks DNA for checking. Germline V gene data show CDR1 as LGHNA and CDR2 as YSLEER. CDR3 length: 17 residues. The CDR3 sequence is CASSQEPGLAGNNEQFF.

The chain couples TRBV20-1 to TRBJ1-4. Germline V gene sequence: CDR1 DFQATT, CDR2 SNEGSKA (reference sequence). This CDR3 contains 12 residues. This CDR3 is CSALGPFEKLFF.

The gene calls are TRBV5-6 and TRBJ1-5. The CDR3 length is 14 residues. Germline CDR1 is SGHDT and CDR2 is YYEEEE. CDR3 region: CASSLKGYNQPQHF.

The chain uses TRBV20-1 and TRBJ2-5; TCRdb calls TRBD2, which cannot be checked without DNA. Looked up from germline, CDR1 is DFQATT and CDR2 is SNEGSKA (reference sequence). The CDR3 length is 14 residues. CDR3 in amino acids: CSAQRTSGQETQYF.

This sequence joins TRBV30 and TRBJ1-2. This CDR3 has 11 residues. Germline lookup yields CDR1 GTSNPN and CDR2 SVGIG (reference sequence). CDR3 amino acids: CAWTEGGGYTF.

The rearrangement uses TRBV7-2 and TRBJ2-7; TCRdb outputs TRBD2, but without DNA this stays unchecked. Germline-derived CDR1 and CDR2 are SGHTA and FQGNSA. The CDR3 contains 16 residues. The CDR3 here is CASSLITSGAGYEQYF.

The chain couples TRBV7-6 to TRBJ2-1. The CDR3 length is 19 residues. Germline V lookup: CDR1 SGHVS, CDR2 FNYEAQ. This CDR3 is CASSLVPTHKGSSYNEQFF.

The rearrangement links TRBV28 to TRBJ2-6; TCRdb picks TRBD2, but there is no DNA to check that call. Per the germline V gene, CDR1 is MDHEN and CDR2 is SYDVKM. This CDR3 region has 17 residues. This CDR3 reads CASSFGLLLSGANVLTF.

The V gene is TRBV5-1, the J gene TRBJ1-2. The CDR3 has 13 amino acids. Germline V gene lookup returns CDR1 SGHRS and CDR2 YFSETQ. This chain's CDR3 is CASSYDNGYGYTF.

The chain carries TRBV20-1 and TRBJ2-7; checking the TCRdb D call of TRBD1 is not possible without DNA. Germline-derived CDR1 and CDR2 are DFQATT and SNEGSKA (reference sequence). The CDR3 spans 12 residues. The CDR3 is CSAPGMGYEQYF.

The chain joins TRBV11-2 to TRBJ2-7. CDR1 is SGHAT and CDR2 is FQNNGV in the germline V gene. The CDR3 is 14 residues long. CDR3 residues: CASSLDRTVGEQYF.

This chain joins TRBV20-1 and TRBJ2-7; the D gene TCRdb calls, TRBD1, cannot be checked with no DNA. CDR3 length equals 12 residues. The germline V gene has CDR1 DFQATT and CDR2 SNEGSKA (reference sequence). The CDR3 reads CSADRDGGEQYF.

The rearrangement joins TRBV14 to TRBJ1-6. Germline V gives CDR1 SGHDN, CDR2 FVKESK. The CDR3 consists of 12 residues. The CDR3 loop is CASSQDHSPLHF. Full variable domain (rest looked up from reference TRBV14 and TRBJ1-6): EAGVTQFPSHSVIEKGQTVTLRCDPISGHDNLYWYRRVMGKEIKFLLHFVKESKQDESGMPNNRFLAERTGGTYSTLKVQPAELEDSGVYFCASSQDHSPLHFGNGTRLTVT.

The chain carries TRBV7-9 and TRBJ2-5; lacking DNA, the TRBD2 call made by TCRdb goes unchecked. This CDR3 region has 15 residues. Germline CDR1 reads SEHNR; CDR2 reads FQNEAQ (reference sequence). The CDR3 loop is CASSLALAGVETQYF.

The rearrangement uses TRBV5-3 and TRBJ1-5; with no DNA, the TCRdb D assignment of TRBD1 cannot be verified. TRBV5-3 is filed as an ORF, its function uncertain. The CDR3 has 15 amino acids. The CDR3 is CARSLGGAQDQPQHF.

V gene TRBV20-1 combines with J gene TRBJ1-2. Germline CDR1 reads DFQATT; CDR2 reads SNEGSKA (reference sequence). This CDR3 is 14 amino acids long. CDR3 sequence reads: CSARDSGKSYGYTF.

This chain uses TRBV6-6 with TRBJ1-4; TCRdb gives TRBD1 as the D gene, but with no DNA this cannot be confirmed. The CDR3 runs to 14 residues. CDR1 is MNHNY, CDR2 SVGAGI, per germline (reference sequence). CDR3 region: CASSYDRGREKLFF.

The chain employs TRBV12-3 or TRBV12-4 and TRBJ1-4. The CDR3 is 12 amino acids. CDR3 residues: CASSFYGSKLFF.

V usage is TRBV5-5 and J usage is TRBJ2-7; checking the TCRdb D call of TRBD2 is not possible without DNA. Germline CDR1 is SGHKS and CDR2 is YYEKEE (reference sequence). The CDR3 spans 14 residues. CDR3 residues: CASSLGLAIYEQYF. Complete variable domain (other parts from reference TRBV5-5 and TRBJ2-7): DAGVTQSPTHLIKTRGQQVTLRCSPISGHKSVSWYQQVLGQGPQFIFQYYEKEERGRGNFPDRFSARQFPNYSSELNVNALLLGDSALYLCASSLGLAIYEQYFGPGTRLTVT.

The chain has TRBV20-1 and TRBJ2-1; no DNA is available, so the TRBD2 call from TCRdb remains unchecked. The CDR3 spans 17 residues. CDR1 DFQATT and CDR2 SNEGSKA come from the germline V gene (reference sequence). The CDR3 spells CSARGLAGFGSYNEQFF.

The CDR3 protein is CASSWSSGGAGEQFF. V gene TRBV5-1 combines with J gene TRBJ2-1; as DNA is missing, the TRBD2 call by TCRdb cannot be tested. The CDR3 has 15 residues. In germline, CDR1 is SGHRS, CDR2 YFSETQ.

CDR3 in amino acids: CSANNRGGKTQYF. V is TRBV20-1 and J is TRBJ2-5; TCRdb calls TRBD1, which cannot be checked without DNA. The germline V gene has CDR1 DFQATT and CDR2 SNEGSKA (reference sequence). CDR3 length equals 13 residues.

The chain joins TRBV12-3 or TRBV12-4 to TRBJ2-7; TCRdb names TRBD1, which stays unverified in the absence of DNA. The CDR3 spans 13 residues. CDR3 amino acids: CASRTGLPGEQYF.

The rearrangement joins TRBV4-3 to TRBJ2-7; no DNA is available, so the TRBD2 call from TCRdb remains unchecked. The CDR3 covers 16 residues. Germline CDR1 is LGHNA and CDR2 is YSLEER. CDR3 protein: CASSRGLAGHSYEQYF.

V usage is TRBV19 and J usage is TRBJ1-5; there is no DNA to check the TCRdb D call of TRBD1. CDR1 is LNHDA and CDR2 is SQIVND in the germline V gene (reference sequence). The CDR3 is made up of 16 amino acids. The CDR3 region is CASSIHIPGQGHPQHF. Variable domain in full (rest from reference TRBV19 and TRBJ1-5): DGGITQSPKYLFRKEGQNVTLSCEQNLNHDAMYWYRQDPGQGLRLIYYSQIVNDFQKGDIAEGYSVSREKKESFPLTVTSAQKNPTAFYLCASSIHIPGQGHPQHFGDGTRLSIL.

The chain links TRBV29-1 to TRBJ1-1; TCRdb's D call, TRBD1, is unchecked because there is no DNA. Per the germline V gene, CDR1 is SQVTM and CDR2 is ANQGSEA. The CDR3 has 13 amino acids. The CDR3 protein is CSVEGAVNTEAFF.

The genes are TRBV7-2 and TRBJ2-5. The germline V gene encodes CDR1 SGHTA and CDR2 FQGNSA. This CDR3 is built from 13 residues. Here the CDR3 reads CASSTQPQETQYF.